A single sample is the source of the 18 T cell receptor beta chains below, sequenced in a study of beta chain features in type 1 diabetes. The isolated RNA, all of it, was reverse transcribed, so expressed TCRB transcripts were what got sequenced. The assay was immunoSEQ multiplex PCR, and TCRdb's table has in-frame clones only and misses some. This sample has 120,000 to 150,000 clones; 40% to 60% occur once, and the top ten carry 0.4% to 0.5%. Sequencing was performed on Tregs from blood. These receptors were collected from a man younger than 30 in good health.

This clone has more than one count but fewer than ten. V gene TRBV28 combines with J gene TRBJ2-1, with 13 bases that match TRBD2. V trimming: 10 bases; J trimming: 7 bases; junction bases outside the gene matches: 13. CDR3 length equals 16 residues. Per the germline V gene, CDR1 is MDHEN and CDR2 is SYDVKM. CDR3 region: CAIRNRLAGGLNEQFF. For the CDR3, the DNA is TGTGCCATCCGGAATAGACTAGCGGGAGGACTAAATGAGCAGTTCTTC.

The J gene is TRBJ2-3, the V gene TRBV5-5; 9 nucleotides match TRBD2. Germline-derived CDR1 and CDR2 are SGHKS and YYEKEE (reference sequence). The ends lost 4 bases at V and 4 bases at J; junction bases unmatched: 4. The CDR3 is 14 amino acids. CDR3 protein: CASSQLAGPDTQYF. CDR3 sequence (DNA): TGTGCCAGCAGCCAACTAGCGGGTCCAGATACGCAGTATTTT. The variable domain in full, completed from reference TRBV5-5 and TRBJ2-3, reads DAGVTQSPTHLIKTRGQQVTLRCSPISGHKSVSWYQQVLGQGPQFIFQYYEKEERGRGNFPDRFSARQFPNYSSELNVNALLLGDSALYLCASSQLAGPDTQYFGPGTRLTVL.

J is TRBJ1-1 and V is TRBV9; 8 nucleotides align to TRBD1. The CDR3 has 15 amino acids. Losses at the gene ends were 1 base for V and 6 bases for J; bases not matched to a gene: 8. From germline, CDR1 is SGDLS and CDR2 YYNGEE. In DNA form, the CDR3 reads TGTGCCAGCAGCGTATCGACAGGGGCGGGCGCTGAAGCTTTCTTT. Translating it yields CASSVSTGAGAEAFF.

The chain has TRBV6-1 and TRBJ2-5, with 9 positions matching TRBD2. The J segment lost 5 bases and the V segment lost 2 bases, leaving 24 bases of the junction unmatched. This CDR3 spans 21 amino acids. The germline CDR1 and CDR2 sequences are MNHNS and SASEGT. The CDR3 nucleotides read TGTGCCAGCAGTGAAAACTGGGCGGGAGGGTCCGTCGGGGGGCGGTTGGAGACCCAGTACTTC. This translates into CASSENWAGGSVGGRLETQYF.

The chain has TRBV5-1 and TRBJ2-3; 8 nucleotides line up with TRBD2. V shed 4 bases, J shed 4 bases, and the junction held 8 bases outside the gene matches. The CDR3 consists of 15 residues. CDR1 SGHRS and CDR2 YFSETQ come from the germline V gene. The CDR3 nucleotides are TGCGCCAGCAGCCCCGGAACTAGCGGAGCAGATACGCAGTATTTT. This gives the protein CASSPGTSGADTQYF. Complete variable domain (other parts from reference TRBV5-1 and TRBJ2-3): KAGVTQTPRYLIKTRGQQVTLSCSPISGHRSVSWYQQTPGQGLQFLFEYFSETQRNKGNFPGRFSGRQFSNSRSEMNVSTLELGDSALYLCASSPGTSGADTQYFGPGTRLTVL.

This chain uses TRBV29-1 with TRBJ2-1; TRBD2 agrees at 9 bases. The CDR3 consists of 15 residues. J gave up 8 bases and V 0 bases, and 8 bases lay outside the gene matches. CDR1 SQVTM and CDR2 ANQGSEA come from the germline V gene. CDR3 region: CSVEEGASGIDEQFF. Written as DNA, the CDR3 is TGCAGCGTTGAAGAGGGTGCTAGCGGGATTGATGAGCAGTTCTTC.

This chain joins TRBV10-3 and TRBJ2-6, with D possibly TRBD1 on 6 matching bases. The CDR3 totals 20 residues. Trimming removed 4 bases at V and 0 bases at J, with 22 bases between. Germline CDR1 ENHRY, CDR2 SYGVKD. CDR3 region: CAISGRKTGLLPSGANVLTF. CDR3 in DNA: TGTGCCATCAGTGGAAGAAAAACAGGGCTCCTACCCTCTGGGGCCAACGTCCTGACTTTC.

J is TRBJ1-1 and V is TRBV19, with TRBD1 as a possible D gene (5 bases). Trimming took 3 bases from V and 3 from J, leaving 17 bases between them. Germline V gene lookup returns CDR1 LNHDA and CDR2 SQIVND (reference sequence). There are 16 residues in the CDR3. The CDR3 nucleotides are TGTGCCAGTAGTATTTTGTATGCGGGGGTGGACACTGAAGCTTTCTTT. Protein: CASSILYAGVDTEAFF.

The chain employs TRBV30 and TRBJ1-2, with D perhaps matching TRBD1 (6 bases). V lost 5 bases and J 3 bases, leaving 10 bases between the germline ends. The germline V gene encodes CDR1 GTSNPN and CDR2 SVGIG (reference sequence). CDR3 length equals 12 residues. CDR3 amino acids: CAWAPGDYGYTF. The CDR3 coding sequence is TGTGCCTGGGCCCCAGGGGACTATGGCTACACCTTC.

In DNA, the CDR3 is TGCGCCAGCAGCCAAGGACTAGCGGGAGCGGACGAGCAGTACTTC. Translated, it gives CASSQGLAGADEQYF. This rearrangement joins TRBV4-1 to TRBJ2-7, with TRBD2 matching 12 bases. Germline V gives CDR1 MGHRA, CDR2 YSYEKL. The CDR3 spans 15 residues. Trimming took 1 base from V and 5 from J; bases not matched to a gene: 3.

This chain joins TRBV6-5 and TRBJ2-1; 9 bases are shared with TRBD1. Germline V gives CDR1 MNHEY, CDR2 SVGAGI. Trimming removed 7 bases from V and 3 bases from J; junction bases left unmatched: 7. CDR3 length: 15 residues. CDR3 residues: CASNPTGGLYNEQFF. In DNA form, the CDR3 reads TGTGCCAGCAACCCGACAGGGGGACTCTACAATGAGCAGTTCTTC.

The chain combines TRBV7-9 with TRBJ2-5; D is undetermined. The better agreement between TRBJ2-7 and the DNA end casts doubt on the J call. CDR1 SEHNR and CDR2 FQNEAQ come from the germline V gene (reference sequence). The CDR3 loop spans 12 amino acids. The CDR3 DNA sequence: TGTGCCAGCAGCTTAGCCGCCTACGAGCAGTACTTC. This translates into CASSLAAYEQYF.

In its sample, this clone was seen a few times. The rearrangement links TRBV10-3 to TRBJ2-1; a weak D match, TRBD2 (5 bases). The germline V gene has CDR1 ENHRY and CDR2 SYGVKD. Trimming took off 3 bases at V and 4 bases at J, with 13 bases between the two ends. The CDR3 is 15 residues long. CDR3 coding DNA: TGTGCCATCAGTGATCCGGGAACGGAGTACAATGAGCAGTTCTTC. Protein product: CAISDPGTEYNEQFF.

This clone was recorded only once. The chain recombines TRBV14 with TRBJ2-7; D perhaps matches TRBD2 (5 bases). V lost 0 bases and J 4 bases, leaving 16 bases between the germline ends. Germline CDR1 is SGHDN and CDR2 is FVKESK. The CDR3 contains 16 residues. This CDR3 reads CASSQEVYGVRYEQYF. For the CDR3, the DNA is TGTGCCAGCAGCCAAGAAGTCTACGGGGTCCGGTACGAGCAGTACTTC. Drawing the rest from reference TRBV14 and TRBJ2-7, the complete variable domain is EAGVTQFPSHSVIEKGQTVTLRCDPISGHDNLYWYRRVMGKEIKFLLHFVKESKQDESGMPNNRFLAERTGGTYSTLKVQPAELEDSGVYFCASSQEVYGVRYEQYFGPGTRLTVT.

This clone was counted a few times. The chain carries TRBV28 and TRBJ2-5; 12 bases map to TRBD2. The length of the CDR3 is 15 residues. The V segment lost 5 bases and the J segment 2 bases; nucleotides outside the gene matches: 3. Germline-derived CDR1 and CDR2 are MDHEN and SYDVKM. As DNA, the CDR3 is TGTGCCAGCAGTCCGACTAGCGGGGGACAAGAGACCCAGTACTTC. This translates into CASSPTSGGQETQYF.

The chain has TRBV7-2 and TRBJ1-1, with TRBD1 matching 8 bases. The CDR3 runs 14 residues. CDR1 and CDR2 from the germline V gene are SGHTA and FQGNSA. J gave up 4 bases and V 8 bases, and 9 bases lay outside the gene matches. The CDR3 nucleotides are TGTGCCAGCGGGGAGGGACAGGTGGGCACTGAAGCTTTCTTT. Translating gives CASGEGQVGTEAFF. Full variable domain (remainder filled in from reference TRBV7-2 and TRBJ1-1): GAGVSQSPSNKVTEKGKDVELRCDPISGHTALYWYRQSLGQGLEFLIYFQGNSAPDKSGLPSDRFSAERTGGSVSTLTIQRTQQEDSAVYLCASGEGQVGTEAFFGQGTRLTVV.

The chain carries TRBV6-1 and TRBJ1-1, with D possibly TRBD1 on 5 matching bases. CDR1 MNHNS and CDR2 SASEGT come from the germline V gene. The V and J ends lost 1 base and 0 bases respectively, with 9 bases between them. The CDR3 covers 15 residues. CDR3 sequence (DNA): TGTGCCAGCAGTGAAGGGAGGGGCCTGAACACTGAAGCTTTCTTT. Translation: CASSEGRGLNTEAFF.

This chain connects TRBV7-9 to TRBJ1-3, with TRBD1 matching 8 bases. CDR3 length equals 14 residues. Germline V gives CDR1 SEHNR, CDR2 FQNEAQ (reference sequence). Trimming removed 5 bases from V and 2 bases from J; junction bases left unmatched: 2. As DNA, the CDR3 is TGTGCCAGCAGCCTGACAGGGGCTGGAAACACCATATATTTT. Encoded protein: CASSLTGAGNTIYF.